These 22 T cell receptor beta chains share one sample of origin, sequenced in a study of cytomegalovirus exposure and HLA in healthy donors (dated by TCRdb to 2015 to 2018). Library prep was done by the immunoSEQ multiplex PCR assay. The multiplex PCR relied on a mix of 60 forward primers for TCR Vbeta segments and 13 reverse primers for TCR Jbeta segments. In TCRdb, the immuneACCESS table is reduced to in-frame sequences with V and J assigned. These tables do not hold every clone; where another copy was compared, an unresolved V gene accounts for under half, and the others remain unexplained. This sample lists more than 150,000 clones; 75% to 85% were detected once. Around 1.4% of the sample lies in the top ten. Material: PBMCs. These receptors came from a girl aged 5-17 years in good health and CMV-seropositive.

As regards this clone: Other DNA sequences of this sample code for an identical CDR3. The chain is built from TRBV7-2 and TRBJ1-2; the match to TRBD1 covers 10 bases. This CDR3 contains 14 residues. Germline lookup yields CDR1 SGHTA and CDR2 FQGNSA. V was clipped by 5 bases and J by 6 bases; unmatched bases: 6. The CDR3 sequence is CASSPGQGVDGYTF. CDR3 coding DNA: TGTGCCAGCAGCCCTGGACAGGGGGTTGATGGCTACACCTTC.

This rearrangement joins TRBV14 to TRBJ2-5, with a possible D match to TRBD1 (7 bases). V lost 0 bases, J lost 1 base, and 12 bases lay in between. Looked up from germline, CDR1 is SGHDN and CDR2 is FVKESK. This CDR3 spans 16 amino acids. The CDR3 sequence: CASSQEEGALQETQYF. For the CDR3, the DNA is TGTGCCAGCAGCCAAGAGGAGGGGGCCCTCCAAGAGACCCAGTACTTC.

CDR3 sequence: CAGMVKGARETQYF. The DNA of the CDR3 is TGTGCCGGGATGGTGAAAGGGGCGAGAGAGACCCAGTACTTC. The chain links TRBV30 to TRBJ2-5, with D tentatively TRBD1 (5 bases). The CDR3 is 14 amino acids. Per germline, CDR1 GTSNPN and CDR2 SVGIG (reference sequence). V lost 8 bases to trimming and J lost 4 bases, with 20 bases between them.

Comments on this clone: One end of the junction varies from germline; a read error may be responsible. The J gene is TRBJ1-1, the V gene TRBV7-2, with D unclear. Germline CDR1 and CDR2: SGHTA and FQGNSA. The CDR3 sequence is 17 residues long. The CDR3 DNA reads TGTGCCAGCAGGTTAGAGGGTCGGGGTCAGGCGAACACTGAAGCTTTCTTT. Translated: CASRLEGRGQANTEAFF.

This rearrangement joins TRBV7-2 to TRBJ2-3, with 8 bases that match TRBD2. V was clipped by 5 bases and J by 2 bases; unmatched bases: 9. CDR1 and CDR2 from the germline V gene are SGHTA and FQGNSA. The CDR3 totals 16 residues. The DNA of the CDR3 is TGTGCCAGCAGCCTGGGGACTAGAGGATCCACAGATACGCAGTATTTT. It specifies CASSLGTRGSTDTQYF.

This chain connects TRBV6-5 to TRBJ2-7, with D perhaps TRBD2 (5 bases). Germline loops: CDR1 MNHEY, CDR2 SVGAGI. The V gene lost 0 bases and the J gene lost 1 base, with 13 bases spanning the gap. The CDR3 is 16 residues long. CDR3 amino acids: CASSYSVGDPSYEQYF. In DNA form, the CDR3 reads TGTGCCAGCAGTTACTCGGTGGGAGACCCATCCTACGAGCAGTACTTC.

In its sample, this clone was seen a few times. This CDR3 is CASTPGQGAIGQYF. The CDR3 nucleotides are TGTGCCAGCACCCCGGGACAGGGGGCAATAGGGCAGTACTTC. The chain links TRBV6-5 to TRBJ2-7, with 12 bases that match TRBD1. Per the germline V gene, CDR1 is MNHEY and CDR2 is SVGAGI. The CDR3 has 14 amino acids. The ends lost 7 bases at V and 9 bases at J; junction bases unmatched: 10.

This chain joins TRBV5-5 and TRBJ2-2; D gene uncertain. This CDR3 comprises 13 residues. Germline assignment: CDR1 SGHKS and CDR2 YYEKEE (reference sequence). Between the trimmed V and J ends, which lost 4 bases and 6 bases, there was a span of 10 bases. This CDR3 is CASSLTPAGELFF. The CDR3 DNA reads as TGTGCCAGCAGCCTAACCCCCGCCGGGGAGCTGTTTTTT.

This clone has more than one count but fewer than ten. The chain recombines TRBV7-9 with TRBJ1-1; TRBD1 matches 7 bases. V trimming: 6 bases; J trimming: 0 bases; junction bases outside the gene matches: 10. This CDR3 has 16 amino acids. Germline-derived CDR1 and CDR2 are SEHNR and FQNEAQ (reference sequence). The CDR3 region is CASRIYKQGMNTEAFF. The CDR3 bases are TGTGCCAGCAGGATCTACAAACAGGGGATGAACACTGAAGCTTTCTTT.

The rearrangement links TRBV9 to TRBJ2-1, with 7 bases matching TRBD1. This CDR3 has 15 amino acids. Trimming at V came to 0 bases and at J to 2 bases, leaving 2 bases not matched to a gene. Looked up from germline, CDR1 is SGDLS and CDR2 is YYNGEE. The CDR3 region has the DNA TGTGCCAGCAGCGTAGGGGACAGAGCCTACAATGAGCAGTTCTTC. Amino acids: CASSVGDRAYNEQFF.

This clone turned up a few times. The CDR3 bases are TGCGCCAGCAGCCTTCGGACAGCAGGTACTGAAGCTTTCTTT. Amino acids: CASSLRTAGTEAFF. The chain has TRBV5-1 and TRBJ1-1; the D gene is possibly TRBD1 (6 bases). The CDR3 spans 14 residues. CDR1 and CDR2 from the germline V gene are SGHRS and YFSETQ. V was cut by 4 bases and J by 5 bases, with 15 bases left in between.

This clone was recorded once. The rearrangement uses TRBV11-2 and TRBJ1-2; a possible D gene is TRBD1 (6 bases). Deletions cut 4 bases from V and 4 bases from J, with 10 bases between. The CDR3 spans 13 residues. CDR1 and CDR2 (germline): SGHAT, FQNNGV. The DNA for the CDR3 is TGTGCCAGCAGCTCACAGGGCCCCTATGGCTACACCTTC. This sequence encodes CASSSQGPYGYTF.

The rearrangement joins TRBV7-9 to TRBJ1-6; D perhaps matches TRBD1 (5 bases). The CDR3 has 13 amino acids. Germline V gene data show CDR1 as SEHNR and CDR2 as FQNEAQ (reference sequence). Trimming left V 1 base short and J 9 bases short, with 7 bases between. CDR3 in amino acids: CASSLGGASPLHF. CDR3 coding DNA: TGTGCCAGCAGCTTAGGTGGGGCTTCACCCCTCCACTTT.

This rearrangement joins TRBV4-3 to TRBJ2-7; D is perhaps TRBD2 (6 bases). With 0 bases removed from V and 6 bases from J, the gap between germline ends came to 15 bases. The germline gives CDR1 LGHNA, CDR2 YSLEER. CDR3 length: 15 amino acids. CDR3 loop: CASSQDIMWGVEQYF. The CDR3 bases are TGCGCCAGCAGCCAAGATATAATGTGGGGGGTCGAGCAGTACTTC.

V and J are TRBV27 and TRBJ1-5, with 10 bases aligning to TRBD1. The junction had 4 bases not matched to a gene; V was cut back by 5 bases and J by 6 bases. The CDR3 is 14 amino acids. In germline, CDR1 is MNHEY, CDR2 SMNVEV (reference sequence). The CDR3 loop reads CASSRTGGAQPQHF. In DNA form, the CDR3 reads TGTGCCAGCAGTCGGACAGGGGGTGCTCAGCCCCAGCATTTT.

J is TRBJ1-6 and V is TRBV5-4; tentatively, D is TRBD1 (6 bases). V gave up 2 bases and J gave up 6 bases, with 9 bases separating them. Germline-derived CDR1 and CDR2 are SGHNT and YYREEE (reference sequence). The CDR3 runs to 14 residues. The CDR3 protein is CASSFQGGNSPLHF. The CDR3 bases are TGTGCCAGCAGCTTCCAAGGGGGTAATTCACCCCTCCACTTT. The full variable domain, rest sourced from reference TRBV5-4 and TRBJ1-6, is ETGVTQSPTHLIKTRGQQVTLRCSSQSGHNTVSWYQQALGQGPQFIFQYYREEENGRGNFPPRFSGLQFPNYSSELNVNALELDDSALYLCASSFQGGNSPLHFGNGTRLTVT.

The V call is TRBV6-1, the J call TRBJ2-3, with 8 bases aligning to TRBD1. Losses at the gene ends were 2 bases for V and 0 bases for J; bases not matched to a gene: 13. Germline V CDR1 and CDR2: MNHNS, SASEGT. There are 19 residues in the CDR3. The DNA for the CDR3 is TGTGCCAGCAGTGAACCCCCCTGGTTGAGGGACAGGAGCACAGATACGCAGTATTTT. Translation: CASSEPPWLRDRSTDTQYF.

V gene TRBV9 combines with J gene TRBJ2-1, with D unresolved. Germline CDR1 reads SGDLS; CDR2 reads YYNGEE. CDR3 length: 11 amino acids. V was clipped by 4 bases and J by 9 bases, with 8 bases between them. Here the CDR3 DNA reads TGTGCCAGCAGCATTTCGGGTGAGCAGTTCTTC. Its translation: CASSISGEQFF.

In its sample, this clone was seen once. The rearrangement links TRBV4-3 to TRBJ2-7; possible D gene TRBD2, 5 bases. The V gene's germline CDR1 is LGHNA and CDR2 YSLEER. Trimming shortened V by 0 bases and J by 2 bases, and 11 bases separated the two germline ends. This CDR3 is built from 15 residues. The CDR3 coding sequence is TGCGCCAGCAGCCAAGATAGAGCTAGCACCTACGAGCAGTACTTC. Protein: CASSQDRASTYEQYF.

The chain uses TRBV7-6 and TRBJ2-5, with D unclear. CDR3 length: 11 residues. Per germline, CDR1 SGHVS and CDR2 FNYEAQ. Trimming cost V 6 bases and J 5 bases, with 7 bases left between them. The CDR3, as DNA: TGTGCCAGCAGTAGCTGGGAGACCCAGTACTTC. Amino acids: CASSSWETQYF.

V usage is TRBV10-2 and J usage is TRBJ2-5, with 9 bases matching TRBD2. Germline V lookup: CDR1 WSHSY, CDR2 SAAADI. CDR3 length equals 16 residues. V lost 6 bases to trimming and J lost 5 bases; unmatched junction nucleotides: 13. CDR3 protein: CASRSGWRGGEETQYF. CDR3 coding DNA: TGCGCCAGCAGATCAGGTTGGCGGGGGGGAGAGGAGACCCAGTACTTC.

This CDR3 reads CASSLGAGAYGYTF. The CDR3 DNA is TGTGCCAGCAGCTTAGGGGCAGGGGCCTATGGCTACACCTTC. The chain uses TRBV7-9 and TRBJ1-2; TRBD1 is a possible D gene (6 bases). Trimming left V 1 base short and J 4 bases short, with 10 bases between. CDR1 is SEHNR and CDR2 is FQNEAQ in the germline V gene (reference sequence). The CDR3 covers 14 residues.